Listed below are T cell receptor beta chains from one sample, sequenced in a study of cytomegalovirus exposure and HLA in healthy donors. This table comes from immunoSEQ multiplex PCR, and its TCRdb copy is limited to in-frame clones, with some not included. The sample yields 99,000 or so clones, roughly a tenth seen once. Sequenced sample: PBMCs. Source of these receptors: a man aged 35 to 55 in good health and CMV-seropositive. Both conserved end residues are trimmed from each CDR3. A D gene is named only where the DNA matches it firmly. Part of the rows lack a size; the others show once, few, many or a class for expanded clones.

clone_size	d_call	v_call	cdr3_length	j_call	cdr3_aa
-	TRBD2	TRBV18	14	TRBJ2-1	ASSPLASGTYNEQF
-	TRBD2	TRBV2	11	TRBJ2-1	ASGSGPYNEQF
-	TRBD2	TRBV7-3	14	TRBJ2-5	ASSLMGGSLRETQY
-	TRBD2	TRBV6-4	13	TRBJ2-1	ASSDQAGVPNEQF
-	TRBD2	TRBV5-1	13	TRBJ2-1	ASSFAVREVDEQF
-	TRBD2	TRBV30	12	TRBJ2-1	AWNQREVYNEQF
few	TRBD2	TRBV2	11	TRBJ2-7	ASSGGRRHEQY
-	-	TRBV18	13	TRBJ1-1	ASSRVELSNTEAF
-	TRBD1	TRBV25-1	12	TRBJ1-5	ASSDRDSYQPQH
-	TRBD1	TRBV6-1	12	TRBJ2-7	ASSYNPRDSEQY
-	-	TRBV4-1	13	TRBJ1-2	ASSQGGRESYGYT
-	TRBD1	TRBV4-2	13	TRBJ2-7	ASSHTRGGEYEQY
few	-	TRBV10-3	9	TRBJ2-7	AISANYEQY
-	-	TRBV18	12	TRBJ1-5	ASSPQRSNQPQH
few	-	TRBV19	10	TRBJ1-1	ASSARQFEAF
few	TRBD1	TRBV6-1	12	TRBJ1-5	ASGGGTGYQPQH
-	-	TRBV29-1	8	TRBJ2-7	SVLANEQY
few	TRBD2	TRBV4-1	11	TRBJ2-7	ASSQRLADEQY
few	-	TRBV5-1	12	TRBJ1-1	ASSLGTVNTEAF
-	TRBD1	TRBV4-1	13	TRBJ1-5	ASSQGGQAYQPQH
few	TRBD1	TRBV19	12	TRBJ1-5	ASRGDSPNQPQH
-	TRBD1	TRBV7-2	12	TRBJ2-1	ASSLSRQGNEQF
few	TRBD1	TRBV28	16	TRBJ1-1	ASSPTLGTGGVNTEAF
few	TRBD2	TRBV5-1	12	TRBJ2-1	ASSPGLKNNEQF
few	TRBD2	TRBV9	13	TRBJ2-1	ASSVSGTSYNEQF
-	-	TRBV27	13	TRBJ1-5	ASSFGGGNHQPQH
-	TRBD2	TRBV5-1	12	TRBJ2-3	ASSAGGSTNTQY